These T cell receptor beta chains were read from a single sample in a study of blood T cell repertoires in COVID-19. Profiled with immunoSEQ multiplex PCR; TCRdb holds only in-frame clones, not every one. Of roughly 120,000 clones listed, 88% are singletons. Sequenced sample: peripheral blood. The receptors come from a woman aged 45-59 years with active or convalescent COVID-19. Both conserved end residues are part of each CDR3. D genes are given only for firm matches. Clone size appears in some rows only: once, few, many, or a class for an expanded clone.

>TRBD1|NA|TRBV5-4|TRBJ1-4
TGTGCCAGCAGCCCCGACAGGGTTGAAAAACTGTTTTTT
CASSPDRVEKLFF
>TRBD2|once|TRBV4-3|TRBJ2-2
TGCGCCAGCAGCCACGGGCTAGCGGGAGGATTGGGGGAGCTGTTTTTT
CASSHGLAGGLGELFF
>NA|NA|TRBV7-2|TRBJ1-1
TGTGCCAGCAGCCTAATGAACGGGAACACTGAAGCTTTCTTT
CASSLMNGNTEAFF
>NA|NA|TRBV9|TRBJ1-4
TGTGCCAGCAGCGCCGGGGGGGCGGATGAAAAACTGTTTTTT
CASSAGGADEKLFF
>NA|few|TRBV7-9|TRBJ2-5
TGTGCCAGCAGCTTCGGAGAGACCCAGTACTTC
CASSFGETQYF
>NA|NA|TRBV19|TRBJ2-1
TGTGCCAGTAGTACCAGGGGAGATGAGCAGTTCTTC
CASSTRGDEQFF
>TRBD2|NA|TRBV11-3|TRBJ2-2
TGTGCCAGCAGCTCTAGCGGGAGTTATCTCCACGGGGAGCTGTTTTTT
CASSSSGSYLHGELFF
>TRBD2|NA|TRBV11-2|TRBJ2-2
TGTGCCAGCAGCTCCGGACCAAGCACCGGGACTAGTAACACCGGGGAGCTGTTTTTT
CASSSGPSTGTSNTGELFF
>NA|NA|TRBV27|TRBJ1-1
TGTGCCAGCAGGCAACGAACGGGGACATTGGGTACTGAAGCTTTCTTT
CASRQRTGTLGTEAFF
>NA|NA|TRBV28|TRBJ1-5
TGTGCCAGCAGTTGGGGCTCAAGTAGCAATCAGCCCCAGCATTTT
CASSWGSSSNQPQHF
>NA|NA|TRBV27|TRBJ1-1
TGTGCCAGCAGTTTAAACAGGGCTGTGAACACTGAAGCTTTCTTT
CASSLNRAVNTEAFF
>TRBD2|NA|TRBV29-1|TRBJ2-7
TGCAGCGTTCGCGATCCTAGCGGGAAGTACGAGCAGTACTTC
CSVRDPSGKYEQYF
>TRBD1|once|TRBV28|TRBJ1-2
TGTGCCAGCAGTTTAGGGGCAGGGGGCTATGGCTACACCTTC
CASSLGAGGYGYTF
>NA|NA|TRBV7-2|TRBJ2-2
TGTGCCAGCAGCTTAGCACTTAGGGCAGGGGCCACCGGGGAGCTGTTTTTT
CASSLALRAGATGELFF
>TRBD2|NA|TRBV27|TRBJ2-7
TGTGCCAGCAGTCTGGGACTAGCGGGAGTAGGATACGAGCAGTACTTC
CASSLGLAGVGYEQYF
>NA|NA|TRBV4-2|TRBJ2-7
TGTGCCAGCAGCCAAGTATTGGCTAGCGAATACGAGCAGTACTTC
CASSQVLASEYEQYF
>NA|NA|TRBV5-6|TRBJ2-2
TGTGCCAGCAGCTTGTACAGCGGTGGTACCAGCGGGGAGCTGTTTTTT
CASSLYSGGTSGELFF
>TRBD1|NA|TRBV6-5|TRBJ2-7
TGTGCCAGCGGGACAGGGATGTCCTACGAGCAGTACTTC
CASGTGMSYEQYF
>TRBD1|NA|TRBV18|TRBJ1-5
TGTGCCAGCTCTGAGGACAGGCAACAGCCCCAGCATTTT
CASSEDRQQPQHF
>NA|NA|TRBV24-1|TRBJ1-5
TGTGCCACCAGTGATTTGAGAGGAGGCCTCTCCCATCAGCCCCAGCATTTT
CATSDLRGGLSHQPQHF
>NA|NA|TRBV5-4|TRBJ1-2
TGTGCCAGCAGCTTGCAGGGTACCCATGGCTACACCTTC
CASSLQGTHGYTF
>TRBD1|NA|TRBV18|TRBJ1-5
TGTGCCAGCACTTCACAGGGGCCTCTTAGCAATCAGCCCCAGCATTTT
CASTSQGPLSNQPQHF
>NA|NA|TRBV27|TRBJ1-2
TGTGCCAGCAGAGACATTAATTATGGCTACACCTTC
CASRDINYGYTF
>NA|NA|TRBV9|TRBJ2-3
TGTGCCAGCAGCCCGAGTCAAGATACGCAGTATTTT
CASSPSQDTQYF
>NA|NA|TRBV30|TRBJ1-1
TGTGCCTGGAGTTTCGGGAGGGATCCTGAAGCTTTCTTT
CAWSFGRDPEAFF
>TRBD2|NA|TRBV7-2|TRBJ2-7
TGTGCCAGCAGTTTGGCGGGGGACTGGACCTACGAGCAGTACTTC
CASSLAGDWTYEQYF
>TRBD1|NA|TRBV9|TRBJ2-1
TGTGCCAGCAGCGTAGCTGGACAGGGACTCTACAATGAGCAGTTCTTC
CASSVAGQGLYNEQFF
>TRBD1|NA|TRBV7-6|TRBJ2-7
TGTGCCAGCAGCTTAGCCGGGACAGGGGAGTTCTACGAGCAGTACTTC
CASSLAGTGEFYEQYF
>TRBD1|NA|TRBV7-9|TRBJ1-2
TGTGCCAGCAGCCCAACGGGACAGGCTAACTATGGCTACACCTTC
CASSPTGQANYGYTF
>NA|NA|TRBV6-5|TRBJ2-7
TGTGCCAGCAGTTCGACCGGGGGGCTGTACGAGCAGTACTTC
CASSSTGGLYEQYF
>TRBD2|NA|TRBV7-2|TRBJ2-3
TGTGCCAGCAGCTTTGGGACTAGCGGGAGAGGCGGTACGCAGTATTTT
CASSFGTSGRGGTQYF
>NA|NA|TRBV9|TRBJ1-2
TGTGCCAGCAGCCGCTCCTTGGGCGGCTACACCTTC
CASSRSLGGYTF
>TRBD1|NA|TRBV28|TRBJ2-7
TGTGCCAGCAGTTTTCCAGGGGGCAGTTACGAGCAGTACTTC
CASSFPGGSYEQYF
>TRBD2|once|TRBV5-1|TRBJ2-2
TGCGCCAGCAGCTTAAGCGGGAGGGAGGACACCGGGGAGCTGTTTTTT
CASSLSGREDTGELFF
>NA|NA|TRBV7-2|TRBJ2-5
TGTGCCAGCAGCTTAGACACCCTCGGGGCCCAGTACTTC
CASSLDTLGAQYF
>TRBD1|NA|TRBV10-3|TRBJ2-2
TGTGCCATCAGTGAAGATGACAGGGGCATCACCGGGGAGCTGTTTTTT
CAISEDDRGITGELFF
>TRBD1|NA|TRBV19|TRBJ1-5
TGTGCCGGAGGTACAGGGGGATGGAATCAGCCCCAGCATTTT
CAGGTGGWNQPQHF
>NA|NA|TRBV2|TRBJ1-2
TGTGCCAGCAGTTTTGACAGCTATGGCTACACCTTC
CASSFDSYGYTF
>TRBD1|NA|TRBV6-2/TRBV6-3|TRBJ2-6
TGTGCCAGCAGTCTCGGAGACAGGGGGGCCATGGCCAACGTCCTGACTTTC
CASSLGDRGAMANVLTF
>NA|NA|TRBV4-1|TRBJ2-1
TGCGCCAGCAGCCAAGCTATTAGCGGAGCCTACAATGAGCAGTTCTTC
CASSQAISGAYNEQFF
>NA|NA|TRBV10-1|TRBJ1-2
TGCGCCAGCAGGAGACAAGCCTCGTATGGCTACACCTTC
CASRRQASYGYTF
>NA|NA|TRBV6-2/TRBV6-3|TRBJ1-1
TGTGCCAGCAGTTACTCTCGGGCTGAAGCTTTCTTT
CASSYSRAEAFF
>NA|NA|TRBV4-1|TRBJ1-1
TGCGCCAGCAGCCAAGATAGCTTTTCGAGAGATGAAGCTTTCTTT
CASSQDSFSRDEAFF
>TRBD1|few|TRBV5-1|TRBJ1-5
TGCGCCAGCAGCTTGACAGGGGGCGCGGTACAGCCCCAGCATTTT
CASSLTGGAVQPQHF
>NA|NA|TRBV5-1|TRBJ1-5
TGCGCCAGCAGCTTGCAATCGGATCAGCCCCAGCATTTT
CASSLQSDQPQHF
>TRBD1|NA|TRBV11-2|TRBJ1-4
TGTGCCAGCAGTTTCGGACAGGGTCGAAAACTGTTTTTT
CASSFGQGRKLFF
>TRBD2|NA|TRBV2|TRBJ2-1
TGTGCCAGCGTGTTAGCGGGAGGAAGCAATGAGCAGTTCTTC
CASVLAGGSNEQFF
>TRBD1|NA|TRBV28|TRBJ2-7
TGTGCCAGCAGTTTAGGACAGGGGGGTTATAGAGGCCCCGGGGCCGAGCAGTACTTC
CASSLGQGGYRGPGAEQYF
>TRBD2|few|TRBV7-2|TRBJ2-7
TGTGCCAGCAGCTTGTTAGCGGGAGGGTCCGAGCAGTACTTC
CASSLLAGGSEQYF